This is a list of T cell receptor beta chains from one sample in a study of cytomegalovirus exposure and HLA in healthy donors. The table came from immunoSEQ multiplex PCR; TCRdb's copy has only in-frame clones and leaves some out. The profile shows 150,000 to 200,000 clones, roughly 80% of them singletons. The specimen sequenced was PBMCs. The receptor source for this set is a male donor in good health and CMV-seropositive. Each CDR3 is given without its conserved first and last residue. The D gene is left open where the match is weak.

TRBV4-2	TRBJ2-6	-	ASSQDLEGANVLT
TRBV5-4	TRBJ1-2	TRBD1	ASSSPGTGKYGYT
TRBV27	TRBJ2-1	TRBD2	ASSLTSGRWNEQF
TRBV5-4	TRBJ2-1	TRBD2	ASSQSSGGAYNEQF
TRBV19	TRBJ2-5	TRBD2	ASSIGLAVQETQY
TRBV27	TRBJ1-1	-	ASSLSPTGNTEAF
TRBV30	TRBJ2-7	TRBD2	AWSVGQREMPYEQY
TRBV6-5	TRBJ1-1	-	ASREGAPTEAF
TRBV29-1	TRBJ1-2	-	STEQETGYGYT
TRBV9	TRBJ2-1	TRBD2	ASSVGNSGKNEQF
TRBV9	TRBJ2-7	TRBD1	ASSVGGQGAYEQY
TRBV5-6	TRBJ1-5	-	ASSRIGGDNQPQH
TRBV6-4	TRBJ2-7	TRBD2	ASSARGGSYEQY
TRBV5-4	TRBJ2-7	TRBD1	ASSPIGDRVNYEQY
TRBV6-5	TRBJ1-6	TRBD1	ASTDRVYSPLH
TRBV5-1	TRBJ2-1	-	ASSLAGRVAYNEQF
TRBV6-5	TRBJ1-2	TRBD1	ASSTTGVGYT
TRBV19	TRBJ2-7	-	ASSIGRGSFYEQY
TRBV30	TRBJ2-7	-	AHDAGRAYEQY
TRBV30	TRBJ2-1	TRBD2	AWSVGGRTYNEQF
TRBV7-9	TRBJ1-5	-	ASSLAPPGQPQH
TRBV27	TRBJ1-6	TRBD1	ASSGGTGTGSPLH
TRBV5-5	TRBJ2-7	TRBD1	ASSSFGAGGPYEQY
TRBV5-1	TRBJ2-7	-	ASSASGGSYEQY
TRBV19	TRBJ2-1	TRBD2	ASSKKGLAVTYNEQF
TRBV9	TRBJ2-7	-	ASSVEQASYEQY
TRBV7-2	TRBJ2-1	-	ASSLITVKQF
TRBV27	TRBJ2-7	-	ASSFYGTGNYEQY
TRBV18	TRBJ2-5	TRBD2	ASSPPGGTSSKETQY
TRBV6-5	TRBJ2-3	-	ASCHRVTDTQY
TRBV6-4	TRBJ2-2	TRBD2	ASSASGRAPNTGELF
TRBV2	TRBJ1-6	-	ASTEVGQHNSPLH